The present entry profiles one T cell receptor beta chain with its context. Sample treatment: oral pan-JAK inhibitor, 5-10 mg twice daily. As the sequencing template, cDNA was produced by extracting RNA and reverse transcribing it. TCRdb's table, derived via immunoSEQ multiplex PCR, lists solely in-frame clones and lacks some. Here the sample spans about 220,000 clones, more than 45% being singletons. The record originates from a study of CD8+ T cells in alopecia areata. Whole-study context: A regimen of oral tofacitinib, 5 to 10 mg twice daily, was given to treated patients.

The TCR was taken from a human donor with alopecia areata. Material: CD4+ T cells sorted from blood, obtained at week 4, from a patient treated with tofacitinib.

CDR3 sequence (DNA): TGTGCCAGCAGTTCGGAGCACGAGCAGTACTTC. This gives the protein CASSSEHEQYF. This rearrangement joins TRBV7-2 to TRBJ2-7; D uncertain. CDR1 and CDR2 from the germline V gene are SGHTA and FQGNSA. With 6 bases removed from V and 5 bases from J, the gap between germline ends came to 8 bases. This CDR3 spans 11 amino acids.